The 16 T cell receptor beta chains presented below share a single source sample, sequenced in a study of cytomegalovirus exposure and HLA in healthy donors. The PCR contained 60 Vbeta and 13 Jbeta primers. Only in-frame clones appear in the TCRdb table, and some are missing; sequencing was by immunoSEQ multiplex PCR. Among under 150,000 clones listed, over 60% were seen once. The sequenced material came from PBMCs. Receptors originate from a man aged 25 to 45 in good health and CMV-seropositive.

V and J are TRBV25-1 and TRBJ2-7; TRBD1 might be the D (6 bases). CDR3 length: 15 amino acids. The germline V gene encodes CDR1 MGHDK and CDR2 SYGVNS. With 3 bases removed from V and 1 base from J, the gap between germline ends came to 13 bases. CDR3 sequence reads: CASSDPGTSSYEQYF. The CDR3 coding sequence is TGTGCCAGCAGTGATCCCGGGACAAGTTCCTACGAGCAGTACTTC.

The gene calls are TRBV5-1 and TRBJ2-3; 8 positions agree with TRBD2. The V and J ends lost 5 bases and 2 bases, in that order; junction bases with no gene match: 4. Germline V gene lookup returns CDR1 SGHRS and CDR2 YFSETQ. This CDR3 is built from 14 residues. DNA of the CDR3: TGCGCCAGCAGGAGCGGGGGTTACACAGATACGCAGTATTTT. Protein product: CASRSGGYTDTQYF.

The chain combines TRBV5-5 with TRBJ1-1, with TRBD1 identical over 9 bases. V shed 4 bases, J shed 7 bases, and the junction held 8 bases outside the gene matches. The CDR3 loop spans 14 amino acids. Germline loops: CDR1 SGHKS, CDR2 YYEKEE (reference sequence). The DNA for the CDR3 is TGTGCCAGCAGCCCGACAGGGGGAGTGCTTGAAGCTTTCTTT. Its translation: CASSPTGGVLEAFF. The whole variable domain, filled in from reference TRBV5-5 and TRBJ1-1, reads DAGVTQSPTHLIKTRGQQVTLRCSPISGHKSVSWYQQVLGQGPQFIFQYYEKEERGRGNFPDRFSARQFPNYSSELNVNALLLGDSALYLCASSPTGGVLEAFFGQGTRLTVV.

This chain joins TRBV28 and TRBJ1-1, with TRBD1 as a possible D gene (6 bases). V lost 7 bases, J lost 3 bases, and 12 bases lay in between. This CDR3 has 13 amino acids. Germline-derived CDR1 and CDR2 are MDHEN and SYDVKM. The CDR3 DNA sequence: TGTGCCAGCACTCTGGACAGATACACTGAAGCTTTCTTT. It specifies CASTLDRYTEAFF. Full variable domain (rest looked up from reference TRBV28 and TRBJ1-1): DVKVTQSSRYLVKRTGEKVFLECVQDMDHENMFWYRQDPGLGLRLIYFSYDVKMKEKGDIPEGYSVSREKKERFSLILESASTNQTSMYLCASTLDRYTEAFFGQGTRLTVV.

The chain employs TRBV30 and TRBJ1-4, with TRBD1 as a possible D gene (6 bases). Germline V CDR1 and CDR2: GTSNPN, SVGIG (reference sequence). Trimming pared 0 bases from V and 7 bases from J, leaving 12 bases between. This CDR3 is 14 amino acids long. CDR3 loop: CAWSVQGRSEKLFF. The CDR3, as DNA: TGTGCCTGGAGTGTACAGGGCAGGAGTGAAAAACTGTTTTTT.

V is TRBV7-9 and J is TRBJ1-6; the match to TRBD1 covers 8 bases. V lost 5 bases, J lost 7 bases, and 13 bases stayed unmatched. The CDR3 covers 17 residues. Germline V gene sequence: CDR1 SEHNR, CDR2 FQNEAQ (reference sequence). CDR3 sequence: CASSPGQGNIENSPLHF. In nucleotides, the CDR3 is TGTGCCAGCAGCCCCGGACAGGGTAATATAGAGAATTCACCCCTCCACTTT.

The gene calls are TRBV9 and TRBJ2-1, with TRBD2 matching 11 bases. V shed 0 bases and J 9 bases; nucleotides not matched to a gene: 5. CDR3 length: 15 amino acids. CDR1 SGDLS and CDR2 YYNGEE come from the germline V gene. CDR3 nucleotide sequence: TGTGCCAGCAGCGTAGTGACTAGCGGGGCGGCTGAGCAGTTCTTC. Protein product: CASSVVTSGAAEQFF.

The rearrangement links TRBV5-6 to TRBJ2-5, with 12 bases identical to TRBD1. The CDR3 has 14 amino acids. CDR1 is SGHDT and CDR2 is YYEEEE in the germline V gene. V lost 5 bases to trimming and J lost 5 bases; unmatched junction nucleotides: 4. The CDR3 DNA is TGTGCCAGCAGAGGGACAGGGGGCGCGGAGACCCAGTACTTC. Translated, it gives CASRGTGGAETQYF.

The chain has TRBV5-1 and TRBJ1-2; D gene uncertain. CDR3 length: 16 residues. V lost 1 base to trimming and J lost 1 base, with 14 bases between them. Germline V gene data show CDR1 as SGHRS and CDR2 as YFSETQ. CDR3 loop: CASSLLEGPLNYGYTF. The DNA for the CDR3 is TGCGCCAGCAGCTTGTTGGAGGGTCCGCTTAACTATGGCTACACCTTC.

The gene calls are TRBV2 and TRBJ1-1; D gene ambiguous. Trimming removed 5 bases at V and 2 bases at J, with 6 bases between. The CDR3 spans 12 residues. Germline-derived CDR1 and CDR2 are SNHLY and FYNNEI. The CDR3 sequence: CASSNTNTEAFF. In nucleotides, the CDR3 is TGTGCCAGCAGTAATACTAACACTGAAGCTTTCTTT.

The chain carries TRBV5-6 and TRBJ2-5, with D possibly TRBD1 on 5 matching bases. Judging by the DNA end, TRBJ2-7 fits better; the J call may be wrong. The CDR3 is 14 amino acids. Per germline, CDR1 SGHDT and CDR2 YYEEEE. Here the CDR3 DNA reads TGTGCCAGCAGCTTGGTACAGGTTCCCAACGAGCAGTACTTC. Its protein is CASSLVQVPNEQYF.

The J gene is TRBJ2-2, the V gene TRBV7-9; TRBD2 aligns across 13 bases. The CDR3 is made up of 15 amino acids. Trimming removed 5 bases from V and 6 bases from J; junction bases left unmatched: 3. Germline V gene sequence: CDR1 SEHNR, CDR2 FQNEAQ (reference sequence). CDR3 in DNA: TGTGCCAGCAGCCCCACTAGCGGGGGGGCCGGGGAGCTGTTTTTT. The encoded protein is CASSPTSGGAGELFF.

This chain uses TRBV19 with TRBJ1-5; the match to TRBD1 covers 8 bases. Germline-derived CDR1 and CDR2 are LNHDA and SQIVND (reference sequence). There are 16 residues in the CDR3. Unmatched junction bases numbered 4, after V lost 1 base and J lost 2 bases. This chain's CDR3 is CASSIGTGSGNQPQHF. The CDR3 DNA reads TGTGCCAGTAGTATAGGGACAGGGAGCGGCAATCAGCCCCAGCATTTT.

The rearrangement joins TRBV9 to TRBJ2-7; possibly TRBD1 for D (5 bases). CDR3 length: 14 amino acids. The V and J ends lost 0 bases and 1 base respectively, with 8 bases between them. Germline V gene sequence: CDR1 SGDLS, CDR2 YYNGEE. The CDR3 region is CASSVDDSSYEQYF. For the CDR3, the DNA is TGTGCCAGCAGCGTAGATGACAGTTCCTACGAGCAGTACTTC.

V is TRBV6-6 and J is TRBJ2-7; 11 bases match TRBD1. Looked up from germline, CDR1 is MNHNY and CDR2 is SVGAGI (reference sequence). The ends lost 2 bases at V and 5 bases at J; junction bases unmatched: 2. This CDR3 contains 14 residues. CDR3 bases: TGTGCCAGCAGTTACGGGGACAGGGGGGACGAGCAGTACTTC. Its protein is CASSYGDRGDEQYF.

The sample holds one count of this clone. This chain uses TRBV29-1 with TRBJ2-3; D may be TRBD2 (6 bases). The germline CDR1 and CDR2 sequences are SQVTM and ANQGSEA. The V gene lost 4 bases and the J gene lost 6 bases, with 20 bases spanning the gap. The CDR3 length is 15 residues. The DNA for the CDR3 is TGCAGCGTTGGCCGGGACCTTAGCGGCTCCGATACGCAGTATTTT. It yields the protein CSVGRDLSGSDTQYF.